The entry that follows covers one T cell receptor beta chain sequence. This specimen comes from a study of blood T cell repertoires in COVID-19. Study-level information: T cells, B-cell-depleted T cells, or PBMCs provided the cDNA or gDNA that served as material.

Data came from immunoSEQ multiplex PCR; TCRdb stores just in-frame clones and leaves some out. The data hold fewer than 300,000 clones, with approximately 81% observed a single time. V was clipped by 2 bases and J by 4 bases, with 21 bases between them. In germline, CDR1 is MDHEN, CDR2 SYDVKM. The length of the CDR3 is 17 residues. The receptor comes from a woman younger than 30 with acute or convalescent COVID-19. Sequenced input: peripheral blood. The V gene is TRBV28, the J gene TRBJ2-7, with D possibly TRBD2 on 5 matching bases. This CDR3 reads CASSLTPWRAGSYEQYF. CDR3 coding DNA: TGTGCCAGCAGTTTAACCCCCTGGCGGGCAGGATCGTACGAGCAGTACTTC. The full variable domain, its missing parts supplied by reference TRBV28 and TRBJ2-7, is DVKVTQSSRYLVKRTGEKVFLECVQDMDHENMFWYRQDPGLGLRLIYFSYDVKMKEKGDIPEGYSVSREKKERFSLILESASTNQTSMYLCASSLTPWRAGSYEQYFGPGTRLTVT.